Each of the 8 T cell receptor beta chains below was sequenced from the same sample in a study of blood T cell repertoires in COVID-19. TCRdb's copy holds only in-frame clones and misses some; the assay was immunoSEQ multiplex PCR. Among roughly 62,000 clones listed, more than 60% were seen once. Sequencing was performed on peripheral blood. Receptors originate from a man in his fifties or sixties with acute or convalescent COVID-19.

CDR3: CASSYSLPGGNQPQHF. In DNA, the CDR3 is TGTGCCAGCAGTTACTCCCTTCCGGGGGGCAATCAGCCCCAGCATTTT. This chain uses TRBV6-2 or TRBV6-3 with TRBJ1-5; TRBD1 might be the D (5 bases). This CDR3 is built from 16 residues. V lost 0 bases to trimming and J lost 2 bases, with 11 bases between them. In germline, CDR1 is MNHEY, CDR2 SVGEGT.

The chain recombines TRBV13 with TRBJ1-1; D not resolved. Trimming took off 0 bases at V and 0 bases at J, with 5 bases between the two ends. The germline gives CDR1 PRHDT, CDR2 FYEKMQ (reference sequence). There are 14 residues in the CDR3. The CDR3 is CASSLGRLNTEAFF. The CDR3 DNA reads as TGTGCCAGCAGCTTAGGGCGATTGAACACTGAAGCTTTCTTT.

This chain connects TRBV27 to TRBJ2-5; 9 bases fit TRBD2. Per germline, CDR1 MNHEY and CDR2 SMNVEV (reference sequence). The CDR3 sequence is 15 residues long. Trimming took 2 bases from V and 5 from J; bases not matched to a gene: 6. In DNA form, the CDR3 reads TGTGCCAGCAGTTTACGACTAGCGGTAGAGGAGACCCAGTACTTC. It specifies CASSLRLAVEETQYF.

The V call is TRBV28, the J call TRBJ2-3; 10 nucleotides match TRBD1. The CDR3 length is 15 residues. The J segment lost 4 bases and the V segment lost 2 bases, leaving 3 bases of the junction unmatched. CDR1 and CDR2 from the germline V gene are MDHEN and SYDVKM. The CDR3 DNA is TGTGCCAGCAGTTTAGGAGGACAGGGGGCAGATACGCAGTATTTT. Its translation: CASSLGGQGADTQYF.

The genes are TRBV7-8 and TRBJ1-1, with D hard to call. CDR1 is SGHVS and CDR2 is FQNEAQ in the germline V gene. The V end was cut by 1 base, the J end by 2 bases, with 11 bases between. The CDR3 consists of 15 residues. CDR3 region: CASSLVVTPNTEAFF. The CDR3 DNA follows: TGTGCCAGCAGCTTAGTGGTGACACCAAACACTGAAGCTTTCTTT. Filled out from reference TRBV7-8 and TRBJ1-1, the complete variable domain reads GAGVSQSPRYKVAKRGQDVALRCDPISGHVSLFWYQQALGQGPEFLTYFQNEAQLDKSGLPSDRFFAERPEGSVSTLKIQRTQQEDSAVYLCASSLVVTPNTEAFFGQGTRLTVV.

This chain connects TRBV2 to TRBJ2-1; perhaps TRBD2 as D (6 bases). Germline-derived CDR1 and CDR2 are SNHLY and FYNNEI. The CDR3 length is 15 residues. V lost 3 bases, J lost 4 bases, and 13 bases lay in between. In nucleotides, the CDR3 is TGTGCCAGCAGTGAGGGGCGGGACCGGTACAATGAGCAGTTCTTC. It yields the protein CASSEGRDRYNEQFF.

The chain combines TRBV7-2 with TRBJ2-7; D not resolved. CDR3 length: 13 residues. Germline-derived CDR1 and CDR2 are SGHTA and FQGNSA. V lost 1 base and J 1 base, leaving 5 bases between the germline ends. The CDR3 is CASSLGRSYEQYF. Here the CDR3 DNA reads TGTGCCAGCAGCTTAGGGCGGTCCTACGAGCAGTACTTC.

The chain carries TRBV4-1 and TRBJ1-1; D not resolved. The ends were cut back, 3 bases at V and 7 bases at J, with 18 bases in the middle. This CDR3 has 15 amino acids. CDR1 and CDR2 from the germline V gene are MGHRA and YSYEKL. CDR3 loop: CASSHIGLSGGEAFF. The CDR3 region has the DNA TGCGCCAGCAGCCACATCGGACTGAGCGGCGGTGAAGCTTTCTTT.